This passage covers 3 T cell receptor beta chains from one sample sequenced in a study of T-cell memory formation after mild COVID-19. TCRdb re-analysed the 5' RACE reads in MiXCR, keeping a single row per CDR3 protein. Of fewer than 250,000 distinct CDR3 sequences in the sample, 27% are singletons; the top ten hold 11%. The sequenced sample consisted of PBMCs or a T cell subset sorted from them (not recorded which). All receptors derive from an adult woman who had mild COVID-19 (a few samples of this study predate the infection). Cell type and time point are not known.

This clonotype has just a few counts. This chain connects TRBV27 to TRBJ2-2, with D possibly being TRBD1 (6 bases). This CDR3 spans 15 amino acids. Germline V gives CDR1 MNHEY, CDR2 SMNVEV (reference sequence). Between the trimmed V and J ends, which lost 5 bases and 4 bases, there was a span of 14 bases. The CDR3 loop is CASSVTGTLTGELFF. The CDR3 DNA follows: TGTGCCAGCAGTGTAACCGGGACACTCACCGGGGAGCTGTTTTTT.

This clonotype was detected a few times. This chain links TRBV3-1 with TRBJ2-7; TRBD2 might be the D (5 bases). Trimming took off 4 bases at V and 3 bases at J, with 19 bases between the two ends. This CDR3 spans 16 amino acids. Germline loops: CDR1 LGHDT, CDR2 YNNKEL (reference sequence). The CDR3 DNA reads TGTGCCAGCAGCCGAGAAGAACCGGGAAACGACTACGAGCAGTACTTC. Translation gives CASSREEPGNDYEQYF.

This clonotype came up a few times. This chain uses TRBV12-3 or TRBV12-4 with TRBJ2-5; D is uncertain. V was cut by 3 bases and J by 4 bases, with 9 bases left in between. The CDR3 has 13 residues. CDR3 sequence (DNA): TGTGCCAGCAGTTTTGGCCCGCGAGAGACCCAGTACTTC. Protein product: CASSFGPRETQYF.